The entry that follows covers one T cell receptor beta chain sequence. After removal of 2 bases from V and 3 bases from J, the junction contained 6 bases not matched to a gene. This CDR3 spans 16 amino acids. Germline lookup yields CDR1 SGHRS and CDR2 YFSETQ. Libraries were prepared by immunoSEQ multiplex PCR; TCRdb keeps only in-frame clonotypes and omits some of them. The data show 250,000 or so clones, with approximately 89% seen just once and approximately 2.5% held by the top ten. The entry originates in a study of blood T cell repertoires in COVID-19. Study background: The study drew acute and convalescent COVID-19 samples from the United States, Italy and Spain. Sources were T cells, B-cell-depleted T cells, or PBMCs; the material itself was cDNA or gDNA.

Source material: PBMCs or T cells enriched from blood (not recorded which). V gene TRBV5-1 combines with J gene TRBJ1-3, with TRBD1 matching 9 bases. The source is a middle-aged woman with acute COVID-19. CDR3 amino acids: CASSFDLTGGGNTIYF. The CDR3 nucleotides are TGCGCCAGCAGCTTTGACCTGACAGGGGGTGGAAACACCATATATTTT.